This T cell receptor (beta chain) stems from a study of T cells after yellow fever vaccination. Study as a whole: Preparation used SMART-Seq v4 Ultra Low Input for the low-cell-number fractions. Study-level results: Repertoires obtained by FACS sorting could include abundant clonotypes that entered as contaminants from the bulk population.

Germline V gene lookup returns CDR1 SGHTS and CDR2 YDEGEE. The CDR3 totals 15 residues. V trimming: 3 bases; J trimming: 3 bases; junction bases outside the gene matches: 8. This clonotype was found many times. The antigen remains unidentified. Conversion of TCR transcripts into cDNA relied on 5'RACE template switching, which added a universal primer site and UMIs. Each CDR3 protein gets one entry after TCRdb re-called the 5' RACE reads with MiXCR. Among about 130,000 distinct CDR3 sequences listed, about 6.2% were seen once. The rearrangement uses TRBV5-8 and TRBJ2-7; 8 nucleotides line up with TRBD1. Source: CD4+ T cells sorted from PBMCs, taken 10 days after the yellow fever booster vaccination. The clonotype comes from a man in his thirties or forties who received the YFV17D yellow fever vaccine. The CDR3 region is CASSSPRGLYYEQYF. CDR3 sequence (DNA): TGTGCCAGCAGCTCCCCCAGGGGGCTCTACTACGAGCAGTACTTC.